This is a list of T cell receptor beta chains from one sample in a study of blood T cell repertoires in COVID-19. Data came from immunoSEQ multiplex PCR; TCRdb stores just in-frame clones and leaves some out. The sample consists of roughly 230,000 clones, just under 85% of them appearing once. The source material was peripheral blood. The receptors originated from a man aged 45-65 years with acute or convalescent COVID-19. The CDR3 runs from the conserved cysteine through the conserved F or W. A D gene is named only where the DNA matches it firmly. Some rows mark clone size as missing; the rest say once, few, many or name a class of expanded clone.

CDR3nt,CDR3aa,j_gene,v_gene,d_gene,abundance
TGTGCCAGCAGCCAGGAACGGACAGGGGGCTTCCAAGAGACCCAGTACTTC,CASSQERTGGFQETQYF,TRBJ2-5,TRBV3-1/TRBV3-2,TRBD1,.
TGTGCCACCAGTGATCCCCGATCGACGGAGTGGAGCGGCTACACCTTC,CATSDPRSTEWSGYTF,TRBJ1-2,TRBV24-1,.,.
TGTGCCAGCACAAACCCCTGGGAGGGGATCGATACGCAGTATTTT,CASTNPWEGIDTQYF,TRBJ2-3,TRBV27,TRBD2,once
TGCGCCAGCAGCGTCACAGGGGGATATTCCTACAATGAGCAGTTCTTC,CASSVTGGYSYNEQFF,TRBJ2-1,TRBV5-1,TRBD1,once
TGTGCCAGCAGAGTTCGGACAGGGTTTGGCTACACCTTC,CASRVRTGFGYTF,TRBJ1-2,TRBV2,TRBD1,few
TGTGCCAGCCATAGCGGGAACTCCTACGAGCAGTACTTC,CASHSGNSYEQYF,TRBJ2-7,TRBV27,TRBD2,.
TGTGCCAGCAGCTTAGAGGTTCCGAGCTCCTATAATTCACCCCTCCACTTT,CASSLEVPSSYNSPLHF,TRBJ1-6,TRBV11-2,.,.
TGTGCCAGAAGACCCACCGGGACTAGCGGGGGGAATGAGCAGTTCTTC,CARRPTGTSGGNEQFF,TRBJ2-1,TRBV5-3,TRBD2,.
TGTGCCAGCACGAGCAGGGCCCATCAGCCCCAGCATTTT,CASTSRAHQPQHF,TRBJ1-5,TRBV6-5,.,.
TGTGCCAGCAGTGGTTCCAGGGGGGTAACCCTGAACACTGAAGCTTTCTTT,CASSGSRGVTLNTEAFF,TRBJ1-1,TRBV7-2,TRBD1,.
TGCGCCCGCAGCCGACCGCGACAGGGATCCGTGAACTATGGCTACACCTTC,CARSRPRQGSVNYGYTF,TRBJ1-2,TRBV23-1,TRBD1,.
TGTGCCAGCGACCTGGGACTAGTCGTTTCCAAAAACATTCAGTACTTC,CASDLGLVVSKNIQYF,TRBJ2-4,TRBV21-1,.,.
TGTGCCAGATCGGACAGGGAAGCCTACAATGAGCAGTTCTTC,CARSDREAYNEQFF,TRBJ2-1,TRBV2,TRBD1,.
TGCGCCAGCAGCCACCCTCCGAGGGACAGAGGTCAAAATGAAAAACTGTTTTTT,CASSHPPRDRGQNEKLFF,TRBJ1-4,TRBV4-1,TRBD1,once
TGTGCCAGCAGTTACGCAGGGGAAGAGACCCAGTACTTC,CASSYAGEETQYF,TRBJ2-5,TRBV6-5,.,.
TGTGCCAGCAGCGTAAGGCAGGCGGGCTACGAGCAGTACTTC,CASSVRQAGYEQYF,TRBJ2-7,TRBV9,.,.
TGTGCCAGCAGACCCACGGATCAGCCCCAGCATTTT,CASRPTDQPQHF,TRBJ1-5,TRBV28,.,.
TGTGCCGCGAAGGCTGGGACAGGGGGCGTCGGGCAGTACTTC,CAAKAGTGGVGQYF,TRBJ2-7,TRBV30,TRBD1,.
TGTGCCAGCGGGGGGTTGGCTGGCTACACCTTC,CASGGLAGYTF,TRBJ1-2,TRBV9,.,.
TGTGCCAGCAGTGAATCGGGGAGCTATGGCTACACCTTC,CASSESGSYGYTF,TRBJ1-2,TRBV6-1,.,.
TGCGCCAGCAGCCAAGCGGGCCTAGGACAGGGGGCCTACGAGCAGTACTTC,CASSQAGLGQGAYEQYF,TRBJ2-7,TRBV4-1,TRBD1,.
TGTGCCAGCAGCTTAGACATGCAGAACACTGAAGCTTTCTTT,CASSLDMQNTEAFF,TRBJ1-1,TRBV7-3,.,.
TGTGCCAGCAGCCAGGGCCCCAATTCACCCCTCCACTTT,CASSQGPNSPLHF,TRBJ1-6,TRBV3-1/TRBV3-2,.,.
TGTGCCAGCAGTTCGACAGTTCCCTCTGGAAACACCATATATTTT,CASSSTVPSGNTIYF,TRBJ1-3,TRBV28,.,few
TGTGCCAGCAGCTCGCTCGGGCCTAGCCTGTACCAAGAGACCCAGTACTTC,CASSSLGPSLYQETQYF,TRBJ2-5,TRBV5-5,.,.
TGTGCCAGCAGCCAAGAATTCTATGAAAAACTGTTTTTT,CASSQEFYEKLFF,TRBJ1-4,TRBV4-2,.,.
TGTGCCAGCAGCCCCGCAACAGGGGGAGGAAATCCCTACGAGCAGTACTTC,CASSPATGGGNPYEQYF,TRBJ2-7,TRBV7-9,TRBD1,.
TGTGCCAGCAGCTTATTTACGGGGTTGGTTGGCAGGGGCTCTGGAAACACCATATATTTT,CASSLFTGLVGRGSGNTIYF,TRBJ1-3,TRBV7-3,.,once
TGCGCCAGCAGCCCGGACAGACCGACGGTGGGCCAGCATTTT,CASSPDRPTVGQHF,TRBJ1-5,TRBV5-1,.,.
TGTGCCAGCAGCCTCCGGGAGACCAACTACAATGAGCAGTTCTTC,CASSLRETNYNEQFF,TRBJ2-1,TRBV7-3,.,.
TGTGCCAGCAGGAGGACAACGAACACTGAAGCTTTCTTT,CASRRTTNTEAFF,TRBJ1-1,TRBV12-3/TRBV12-4,.,.
TGTGCCAGCAGTTTGGCCAGCGGGAGAAACGAGCAGTACTTC,CASSLASGRNEQYF,TRBJ2-7,TRBV27,TRBD2,.
TGTGCCAGCAGGACAGGCGTGAACACTGAAGCTTTCTTT,CASRTGVNTEAFF,TRBJ1-1,TRBV6-5,.,.
TGTGCCAGCAGTCTAACAGGGGGCGGCTCCTATAATTCACCCCTCCACTTT,CASSLTGGGSYNSPLHF,TRBJ1-6,TRBV6-6,TRBD1,.
TGTGCCAGCTCACCACAAATGAGACAGGGAGGCACTAATGAAAAACTGTTTTTT,CASSPQMRQGGTNEKLFF,TRBJ1-4,TRBV18,TRBD1,.
TGTGCCAGCAGCCAACATTCGGGGACAGGGATTTACGAGCAGTACTTC,CASSQHSGTGIYEQYF,TRBJ2-7,TRBV3-1/TRBV3-2,TRBD1,.
TGTGCCAGCACTTGGGACAGGGAGGACTATGGCTACACCTTC,CASTWDREDYGYTF,TRBJ1-2,TRBV2,TRBD1,few
TGTGCCAGCAGCCAAGATCTCCGGACTAGCGGCACAGATACGCAGTATTTT,CASSQDLRTSGTDTQYF,TRBJ2-3,TRBV3-1/TRBV3-2,TRBD2,once
TGTGCCAGCAGCTTAGATACTCGTCGCTCCACCTTC,CASSLDTRRSTF,TRBJ1-2,TRBV11-2,.,.
TGTGCCAGCAGCAGGCGGGACAGAGAGAACACTGAAGCTTTCTTT,CASSRRDRENTEAFF,TRBJ1-1,TRBV5-4,TRBD1,once
TGTGCCAGCTCTCTAGCGGGAGCTCAAGGGCAAGAGACCCAGTACTTC,CASSLAGAQGQETQYF,TRBJ2-5,TRBV18,TRBD2,.
TGTGCCAGTAGTGGACGACAGGGGGCGAGTGGAAACACCATATATTTT,CASSGRQGASGNTIYF,TRBJ1-3,TRBV19,TRBD1,.
TGTGCCAGCAGCTTAGTCCCTGACAGGAGCTCCTACGAGCAGTACTTC,CASSLVPDRSSYEQYF,TRBJ2-7,TRBV11-1,.,.
TGTGCCAGCTGTCACGGGGTAAGCTCCGAGCAGTACTTC,CASCHGVSSEQYF,TRBJ2-7,TRBV9,.,.
TGTGCCAGCAGCCCTCAGGGGTCAGGAGCGTACAATGAGCAGTTCTTC,CASSPQGSGAYNEQFF,TRBJ2-1,TRBV3-1/TRBV3-2,.,.
TGTGCTAGTGGTCCCCCGACAGGGGGTTTCACCGGGGAGCTGTTTTTT,CASGPPTGGFTGELFF,TRBJ2-2,TRBV12-5,TRBD1,.
TGTGCCAGCAGCGTAGACAGGGGGCGTAATCAGCCCCAGCATTTT,CASSVDRGRNQPQHF,TRBJ1-5,TRBV2,TRBD1,once
TGTGCCAGCAGCCTCGGACTAGCGGGCATTAGCTCCTACAATGAGCAGTTCTTC,CASSLGLAGISSYNEQFF,TRBJ2-1,TRBV7-2,TRBD2,.
TGTGCCAGCAGCCCCAACGGAGGGCGCGAGCAGTACTTC,CASSPNGGREQYF,TRBJ2-7,TRBV9,.,few